The 18 T cell receptor beta chains in this list originate from one sample, sequenced in a study of T cells in Graves' hyperthyroidism and ophthalmopathy. There were TCR beta CDR3 regions amplified from RNA transcripts. HTBI primers were employed in a first-round RT-PCR of the TCR CDR3. TCRdb ran MiXCR on the multiplex PCR reads and lists one entry per CDR3 protein. The top ten hold roughly 8.2% of the sample, which has approximately 590,000 distinct CDR3 sequences, roughly 46% seen once. The sample comprised peripheral blood or thyroid tissue (not recorded which). These receptors were obtained from a woman aged 18-29 years with Graves' hyperthyroidism.

In its sample, this clonotype was seen a few times. The rearrangement links TRBV15 to TRBJ2-6, with D perhaps TRBD2 (6 bases). This CDR3 region has 14 residues. Trimming took 4 bases from V and 4 from J, leaving 8 bases between them. Germline-derived CDR1 and CDR2 are LNHNV and YYDKDF (reference sequence). In DNA, the CDR3 is TGTGCCACCAGCACTGCGGGAGGGGCCAACGTCCTGACTTTC. The encoded protein is CATSTAGGANVLTF.

This clonotype was picked up many times. V gene TRBV7-9 combines with J gene TRBJ1-2; D is ambiguous. Germline CDR1 reads SEHNR; CDR2 reads FQNEAQ (reference sequence). The CDR3 runs 12 residues. V was cut by 4 bases and J by 2 bases, with 5 bases left in between. The CDR3 region is CASSSVNYGYTF. As DNA, the CDR3 is TGTGCCAGCAGCTCGGTGAACTATGGCTACACCTTC. The variable domain in full, completed from reference TRBV7-9 and TRBJ1-2, reads DTGVSQNPRHKITKRGQNVTFRCDPISEHNRLYWYRQTLGQGPEFLTYFQNEAQLEKSRLLSDRFSAERPKGSFSTLEIQRTEQGDSAMYLCASSSVNYGYTFGSGTRLTVV.

The chain recombines TRBV10-3 with TRBJ2-7; a weak D match, TRBD1 (5 bases). The CDR3 has 13 residues. V lost 7 bases, J lost 0 bases, and 10 bases lay in between. Germline V gives CDR1 ENHRY, CDR2 SYGVKD. In nucleotides, the CDR3 is TGTGCCATCATGGGGCACAGCTCCTACGAGCAGTACTTC. Its translation is CAIMGHSSYEQYF.

This chain uses TRBV6-5 with TRBJ2-5, with D perhaps TRBD2 (6 bases). CDR1 is MNHEY and CDR2 is SVGAGI in the germline V gene. The ends were cut back, 5 bases at V and 5 bases at J, with 21 bases in the middle. This CDR3 spans 16 amino acids. The chain's CDR3 is CASSGSYGGGGETQYF. The CDR3 DNA is TGTGCCAGCAGTGGGTCGTACGGGGGAGGTGGCGAGACCCAGTACTTC.

The V call is TRBV12-3 or TRBV12-4, the J call TRBJ1-2; D is unresolved. There are 11 residues in the CDR3. Trimming left V 8 bases short and J 3 bases short, with 7 bases between. CDR3 in DNA: TGTGCCAGCTCCCACTACTATGGCTACACCTTC. Amino acid sequence: CASSHYYGYTF.

This clonotype was seen a few times. The J gene is TRBJ2-7, the V gene TRBV29-1; D is possibly TRBD2 (5 bases). This CDR3 has 14 residues. In germline, CDR1 is SQVTM, CDR2 ANQGSEA. Trimming shortened V by 0 bases and J by 5 bases, and 14 bases separated the two germline ends. CDR3 coding DNA: TGCAGCGTTGAAGAACCTTGGACCGGGAACGAGCAGTACTTC. Translating it yields CSVEEPWTGNEQYF.

Many counts were recorded for this clonotype. This chain uses TRBV24-1 with TRBJ1-2; D is unresolved. The germline V gene has CDR1 KGHDR and CDR2 SFDVKD. V lost 4 bases and J 5 bases, leaving 7 bases between the germline ends. The CDR3 totals 12 residues. CDR3 loop: CATSETEYGYTF. In nucleotides, the CDR3 is TGTGCCACCAGTGAAACAGAGTATGGCTACACCTTC.

This clonotype has ten or more counts. The V and J genes are TRBV2 and TRBJ1-4, with D hard to call. The V end was cut by 5 bases, the J end by 7 bases, with 14 bases between. Germline V gives CDR1 SNHLY, CDR2 FYNNEI. This CDR3 has 14 residues. The CDR3 is CASSQPLAGEKLFF. The DNA of the CDR3 is TGTGCCAGCAGTCAGCCCTTAGCGGGTGAAAAACTGTTTTTT.

This clonotype has a handful of counts. The junction departs from germline at one end; a sequencing error may be responsible. The chain employs TRBV7-2 and TRBJ2-7, with D possibly matching TRBD1 (5 bases). The CDR3 runs to 14 residues. Germline V gene lookup returns CDR1 SGHTA and CDR2 FQGNSA. In DNA, the CDR3 is TGCGCCAGCAGCCAAGACCCAGGGTTGCACGAGCAGTACTTC. Protein product: CASSQDPGLHEQYF.

V gene TRBV14 combines with J gene TRBJ2-7, with D unclear. CDR3 length: 12 amino acids. In germline, CDR1 is SGHDN, CDR2 FVKESK. The V and J ends lost 4 bases and 2 bases respectively, with 6 bases between them. The CDR3 bases are TGTGCCAGCAGCCGGGCCCCCTACGAGCAGTACTTC. It specifies CASSRAPYEQYF.

V gene TRBV20-1 combines with J gene TRBJ1-5; D is possibly TRBD1 (5 bases). The CDR3 is made up of 14 amino acids. Germline CDR1 is DFQATT and CDR2 is SNEGSKA (reference sequence). Trimming stripped 5 bases from V and 4 bases from J, with 15 bases between. The CDR3 spells CSAAPWGENQPQHF. The DNA for the CDR3 is TGCAGTGCTGCTCCATGGGGGGAGAATCAGCCCCAGCATTTT.

V gene TRBV2 combines with J gene TRBJ1-5, with D unresolved. Trimming removed 2 bases from V and 6 bases from J, with 14 bases in between. CDR3 size: 15 residues. Germline-derived CDR1 and CDR2 are SNHLY and FYNNEI. For the CDR3, the DNA is TGTGCCAGCAGTGAATTTGCGGGATCGAGTCAGCCCCAGCATTTT. It codes for CASSEFAGSSQPQHF.

This clonotype was recorded at least ten times. This chain joins TRBV29-1 and TRBJ1-2; D gene ambiguous. Germline V gene data show CDR1 as SQVTM and CDR2 as ANQGSEA. The length of the CDR3 is 14 residues. Trimming cost V 6 bases and J 0 bases, with 14 bases left between them. CDR3 protein: CSVDTAPANYGYTF. CDR3 bases: TGCAGCGTCGATACAGCGCCGGCTAACTATGGCTACACCTTC.

J is TRBJ2-7 and V is TRBV10-2; TRBD1 is a possible D gene (6 bases). Germline V gene sequence: CDR1 WSHSY, CDR2 SAAADI. The V end was cut by 5 bases, the J end by 2 bases, with 22 bases between. This CDR3 is 17 amino acids long. The CDR3 DNA sequence: TGCGCCAGCAGTTACGACCTCCCGGGACAATTTGCCTACGAGCAGTACTTC. It translates to CASSYDLPGQFAYEQYF.

This clonotype came up many times. V usage is TRBV10-3 and J usage is TRBJ2-7, with D hard to call. This CDR3 spans 14 amino acids. Trimming cost V 5 bases and J 2 bases, with 13 bases left between them. Germline CDR1 reads ENHRY; CDR2 reads SYGVKD. This chain's CDR3 is CAISSTSGPYEQYF. The CDR3 nucleotides read TGTGCCATCAGTTCAACATCTGGGCCCTACGAGCAGTACTTC.

This clonotype has just a few counts. The chain is built from TRBV20-1 and TRBJ2-6; maybe TRBD2 (5 bases). The V gene lost 4 bases and the J gene lost 11 bases, with 18 bases spanning the gap. The CDR3 spans 14 residues. Per germline, CDR1 DFQATT and CDR2 SNEGSKA (reference sequence). CDR3 sequence: CSAKGAGLGHVLTF. CDR3 in DNA: TGCAGTGCTAAAGGTGCGGGCCTCGGGCACGTCCTGACTTTC.

This clonotype has just a few counts. The gene calls are TRBV5-5 and TRBJ1-2; D is unclear. This CDR3 region has 13 residues. Germline CDR1 is SGHKS and CDR2 is YYEKEE (reference sequence). V was cut by 2 bases and J by 8 bases, with 13 bases left in between. The CDR3 DNA is TGTGCCAGCAGCTTCCAAGAATTTGGCGGCTACACCTTC. The encoded protein is CASSFQEFGGYTF. Filled out from reference TRBV5-5 and TRBJ1-2, the complete variable domain reads DAGVTQSPTHLIKTRGQQVTLRCSPISGHKSVSWYQQVLGQGPQFIFQYYEKEERGRGNFPDRFSARQFPNYSSELNVNALLLGDSALYLCASSFQEFGGYTFGSGTRLTVV.

This clonotype was counted between two and nine times. This chain links TRBV7-2 with TRBJ2-7; D remains unclear. The CDR3 loop spans 12 amino acids. Trimming cost V 5 bases and J 7 bases, with 12 bases left between them. CDR1 and CDR2 (germline): SGHTA, FQGNSA. CDR3 nucleotides: TGTGCCAGCAGCCAAGATCCGAGGGAGCAGTACTTC. Its translation: CASSQDPREQYF.